A selection of T cell receptor beta chains follows, all from one sample in a study of OX40 agonist ivuxolimab in advanced cancers. Assay: immunoSEQ multiplex PCR; the TCRdb copy retains only in-frame clones and omits some. The sample contains 20,000 to 30,000 clones, around 80% of which appear only once. Specimen: CD4+ or CD8+ T cells sorted from blood, collected in a trial of the OX40 agonist ivuxolimab. The receptors were gathered from an adult with an advanced solid tumor such as melanoma, head and neck, liver or kidney cancer. Both conserved end residues are part of each CDR3. Each record gives: clone size, V gene, J gene, D gene, CDR3 protein, CDR3 DNA. D genes are given only for firm matches. Where a row states a size, it is once, few, many or the class of an expanded clone; other rows omit it.

clone_size: once; v_call: TRBV9; j_call: TRBJ1-5; d_call: TRBD1; cdr3_aa: CASSPTGDNQPQHF; cdr3_nt: TGTGCCAGCAGCCCCACAGGGGACAATCAGCCCCAGCATTTT
clone_size: -; v_call: TRBV9; j_call: TRBJ2-1; d_call: -; cdr3_aa: CASSVEGQSLGEQFF; cdr3_nt: TGTGCCAGCAGCGTAGAGGGGCAGAGTCTGGGTGAGCAGTTCTTC
clone_size: few; v_call: TRBV7-8; j_call: TRBJ1-5; d_call: -; cdr3_aa: CASKEPNQPQHF; cdr3_nt: TGTGCCAGCAAAGAACCCAATCAGCCCCAGCATTTT
clone_size: -; v_call: TRBV7-9; j_call: TRBJ2-7; d_call: -; cdr3_aa: CASSLSSGPLLYEQYF; cdr3_nt: TGTGCCAGCAGCTTATCATCGGGCCCTCTACTCTACGAGCAGTACTTC
clone_size: once; v_call: TRBV6-5; j_call: TRBJ1-2; d_call: TRBD1; cdr3_aa: CASSDSGGGGYTF; cdr3_nt: TGTGCCAGCAGCGACTCAGGGGGCGGGGGCTACACCTTC
clone_size: -; v_call: TRBV4-3; j_call: TRBJ1-6; d_call: -; cdr3_aa: CASRDEAQDSYNSPLHF; cdr3_nt: TGCGCCAGCAGAGACGAAGCACAGGACTCCTATAATTCACCCCTCCACTTT
clone_size: -; v_call: TRBV19; j_call: TRBJ1-6; d_call: -; cdr3_aa: CASQLTGYNSPLHF; cdr3_nt: TGTGCCAGCCAACTTACAGGGTATAATTCACCCCTCCACTTT
clone_size: -; v_call: TRBV12-5; j_call: TRBJ1-1; d_call: -; cdr3_aa: CASGLVRGVRTEAFF; cdr3_nt: TGTGCTAGTGGTTTGGTAAGGGGCGTAAGGACTGAAGCTTTCTTT
clone_size: -; v_call: TRBV11-2; j_call: TRBJ2-1; d_call: -; cdr3_aa: CASSLGKSSYNEQFF; cdr3_nt: TGTGCCAGCAGCCTGGGAAAGAGCTCCTACAATGAGCAGTTCTTC
clone_size: -; v_call: TRBV5-6; j_call: TRBJ1-1; d_call: -; cdr3_aa: CASSLGDYEGVTEAFF; cdr3_nt: TGTGCCAGCAGCTTGGGGGACTATGAAGGAGTCACTGAAGCTTTCTTT
clone_size: -; v_call: TRBV4-3; j_call: TRBJ2-2; d_call: -; cdr3_aa: CASSQDVLGTGELFF; cdr3_nt: TGCGCCAGCAGCCAAGATGTGCTGGGCACCGGGGAGCTGTTTTTT
clone_size: -; v_call: TRBV10-1; j_call: TRBJ2-1; d_call: -; cdr3_aa: CASSDGRLRGVYNEQFF; cdr3_nt: TGCGCCAGCAGTGACGGACGGCTTAGGGGGGTTTACAATGAGCAGTTCTTC
clone_size: -; v_call: TRBV6-4; j_call: TRBJ2-2; d_call: TRBD1; cdr3_aa: CASSPGQGSTGELFF; cdr3_nt: TGTGCCAGCAGTCCTGGACAGGGGAGCACCGGGGAGCTGTTTTTT
clone_size: -; v_call: TRBV5-6; j_call: TRBJ1-6; d_call: -; cdr3_aa: CASSLDRVPSGLHF; cdr3_nt: TGTGCCAGCAGCTTGGACCGGGTCCCTTCGGGCCTCCACTTT
clone_size: -; v_call: TRBV7-9; j_call: TRBJ2-1; d_call: -; cdr3_aa: CASRYSQVNEQFF; cdr3_nt: TGTGCCAGCAGATATTCACAGGTCAATGAGCAGTTCTTC
clone_size: -; v_call: TRBV7-7; j_call: TRBJ2-7; d_call: TRBD1; cdr3_aa: CASSLGQGAYEQYF; cdr3_nt: TGTGCCAGCAGCTTAGGACAGGGGGCTTACGAGCAGTACTTC
clone_size: -; v_call: TRBV28; j_call: TRBJ2-7; d_call: TRBD2; cdr3_aa: CASSERGHYYEQYF; cdr3_nt: TGTGCCAGCAGTGAGCGGGGGCACTACTACGAGCAGTACTTC
clone_size: -; v_call: TRBV7-9; j_call: TRBJ1-4; d_call: TRBD1; cdr3_aa: CASRRDSGTNEKLFF; cdr3_nt: TGTGCCAGCAGAAGGGACAGCGGGACTAATGAAAAACTGTTTTTT
clone_size: few; v_call: TRBV19; j_call: TRBJ1-2; d_call: TRBD1; cdr3_aa: CASSIGTGRYGYTF; cdr3_nt: TGTGCCAGTAGTATAGGGACAGGGAGGTATGGCTACACCTTC
clone_size: once; v_call: TRBV5-1; j_call: TRBJ2-7; d_call: -; cdr3_aa: CASSLAGVADEQYF; cdr3_nt: TGCGCCAGCAGCTTGGCGGGGGTAGCTGACGAGCAGTACTTC
clone_size: -; v_call: TRBV7-2; j_call: TRBJ1-3; d_call: -; cdr3_aa: CASSPGAGNTIYF; cdr3_nt: TGTGCCAGCAGCCCTGGAGCCGGAAACACCATATATTTT
clone_size: -; v_call: TRBV6-1; j_call: TRBJ2-5; d_call: TRBD1; cdr3_aa: CASSAVDRVVQETQYF; cdr3_nt: TGTGCCAGCAGTGCAGTAGACAGGGTCGTCCAAGAGACCCAGTACTTC
clone_size: few; v_call: TRBV27; j_call: TRBJ2-7; d_call: -; cdr3_aa: CASSLGGASSYEQYF; cdr3_nt: TGTGCCAGCAGTTTAGGGGGGGCCTCCTCCTACGAGCAGTACTTC
clone_size: -; v_call: TRBV9; j_call: TRBJ1-5; d_call: -; cdr3_aa: CASSVGQNNQPQHF; cdr3_nt: TGTGCCAGCAGCGTAGGACAGAACAATCAGCCCCAGCATTTT
clone_size: -; v_call: TRBV9; j_call: TRBJ1-6; d_call: TRBD1; cdr3_aa: CASSPGQFNSPLHF; cdr3_nt: TGTGCCAGCAGCCCGGGACAGTTTAATTCACCCCTCCACTTT
clone_size: few; v_call: TRBV21-1; j_call: TRBJ2-7; d_call: -; cdr3_aa: CASSKMTGKSEYEQYF; cdr3_nt: TGTGCCAGCAGCAAAATGACAGGAAAGAGCGAATACGAGCAGTACTTC
clone_size: -; v_call: TRBV5-1; j_call: TRBJ1-2; d_call: -; cdr3_aa: CASSSGQGASGYGYTF; cdr3_nt: TGCGCCAGCAGCTCTGGTCAAGGGGCGAGTGGCTATGGCTACACCTTC
clone_size: -; v_call: TRBV2; j_call: TRBJ1-6; d_call: -; cdr3_aa: CASSERSYNSPLHF; cdr3_nt: TGTGCCAGCAGTGAACGGTCCTATAATTCACCCCTCCACTTT
clone_size: -; v_call: TRBV15; j_call: TRBJ2-3; d_call: -; cdr3_aa: CATSEEETDTQYF; cdr3_nt: TGTGCCACTAGCGAGGAGGAAACAGATACGCAGTATTTT
clone_size: -; v_call: TRBV6-5; j_call: TRBJ1-1; d_call: TRBD1; cdr3_aa: CASRQGVYTEAFF; cdr3_nt: TGTGCCAGCAGGCAGGGGGTGTACACTGAAGCTTTCTTT
clone_size: -; v_call: TRBV13; j_call: TRBJ1-5; d_call: TRBD1; cdr3_aa: CASSLGGQGLDQPQHF; cdr3_nt: TGTGCCAGCAGCTTAGGGGGACAGGGGCTCGATCAGCCCCAGCATTTT
clone_size: -; v_call: TRBV12-5; j_call: TRBJ2-7; d_call: TRBD1; cdr3_aa: CASGTDRTYEQYF; cdr3_nt: TGTGCTAGTGGCACGGACAGGACCTACGAGCAGTACTTC
clone_size: few; v_call: TRBV5-6; j_call: TRBJ2-4; d_call: -; cdr3_aa: CASSQGLVLAKNIQYF; cdr3_nt: TGTGCCAGCAGCCAGGGGCTAGTACTAGCCAAAAACATTCAGTACTTC
clone_size: once; v_call: TRBV6-1; j_call: TRBJ1-2; d_call: -; cdr3_aa: CASSELGAEDYTF; cdr3_nt: TGTGCCAGCAGTGAACTGGGGGCGGAGGACTACACCTTC
clone_size: -; v_call: TRBV5-4; j_call: TRBJ2-2; d_call: TRBD1; cdr3_aa: CASSFDRVLTGELFF; cdr3_nt: TGTGCCAGCAGCTTTGACAGGGTACTTACCGGGGAGCTGTTTTTT
clone_size: -; v_call: TRBV9; j_call: TRBJ2-1; d_call: TRBD2; cdr3_aa: CASSVEPGLAVREQFF; cdr3_nt: TGTGCCAGCAGCGTGGAACCGGGACTAGCGGTAAGGGAGCAGTTCTTC
clone_size: -; v_call: TRBV6-5; j_call: TRBJ1-6; d_call: -; cdr3_aa: CASSYFQSSYNSPLHF; cdr3_nt: TGTGCCAGCAGTTACTTTCAGAGCTCCTATAATTCACCCCTCCACTTT
clone_size: -; v_call: TRBV11-2; j_call: TRBJ2-2; d_call: TRBD2; cdr3_aa: CASSVSGGPTGELFF; cdr3_nt: TGTGCCAGCAGCGTTAGCGGGGGGCCAACCGGGGAGCTGTTTTTT
clone_size: -; v_call: TRBV4-1; j_call: TRBJ1-1; d_call: TRBD1; cdr3_aa: CASSQVQGMITEAFF; cdr3_nt: TGCGCCAGCAGCCAGGTACAGGGGATGATTACTGAAGCTTTCTTT
clone_size: -; v_call: TRBV27; j_call: TRBJ2-7; d_call: -; cdr3_aa: CASSLSGLYEQYF; cdr3_nt: TGTGCCAGCAGTTTGAGCGGACTTTACGAGCAGTACTTC
clone_size: -; v_call: TRBV19; j_call: TRBJ1-5; d_call: TRBD1; cdr3_aa: CASREAHRDRDNQPQHF; cdr3_nt: TGTGCCAGTAGAGAGGCTCACCGGGACAGGGACAATCAGCCCCAGCATTTT
clone_size: -; v_call: TRBV6-5; j_call: TRBJ2-7; d_call: -; cdr3_aa: CASSYGLAGEQYF; cdr3_nt: TGTGCCAGCAGTTACGGGCTGGCAGGCGAGCAGTACTTC
clone_size: -; v_call: TRBV6-5; j_call: TRBJ2-7; d_call: TRBD2; cdr3_aa: CASSYAWTSGYEQYF; cdr3_nt: TGTGCCAGCAGTTACGCTTGGACTAGCGGTTACGAGCAGTACTTC
clone_size: -; v_call: TRBV7-9; j_call: TRBJ2-5; d_call: -; cdr3_aa: CASQTGNQETQYF; cdr3_nt: TGTGCCAGTCAAACAGGAAACCAAGAGACCCAGTACTTC
clone_size: -; v_call: TRBV5-6; j_call: TRBJ1-5; d_call: -; cdr3_aa: CASSLGGGQPQHF; cdr3_nt: TGTGCCAGCAGCTTGGGGGGAGGTCAGCCCCAGCATTTT
clone_size: few; v_call: TRBV11-2; j_call: TRBJ2-7; d_call: -; cdr3_aa: CASSLEGRSYEQYF; cdr3_nt: TGTGCCAGCAGCTTGGAAGGACGGAGCTACGAGCAGTACTTC
clone_size: -; v_call: TRBV4-1; j_call: TRBJ2-3; d_call: -; cdr3_aa: CASSHKQYTDTQYF; cdr3_nt: TGCGCCAGCAGCCATAAACAGTACACAGATACGCAGTATTTT
clone_size: -; v_call: TRBV5-6; j_call: TRBJ1-2; d_call: -; cdr3_aa: CASSLRDTTYGYTF; cdr3_nt: TGTGCCAGCAGCCTCCGGGACACTACCTATGGCTACACCTTC